This T cell receptor (beta chain) was obtained from a study of blood T cell repertoires in COVID-19. Study information: Collection of acute and convalescent COVID-19 samples took place in the United States, Italy and Spain. PBMCs, B-cell-depleted T cells, or T cells provided the cDNA or gDNA that made up the material.

The authors' processing: For nucleated cells, counts were estimated from reference gene primer amplification. The table came from immunoSEQ multiplex PCR; TCRdb's copy has only in-frame clones and leaves some out. For V, J and clone size, that table is used; D and trimming come from the DNA. Of 210,000 or so clones in the sample, 80% to 90% were seen once. The germline V gene has CDR1 SGHTA and CDR2 FQGNSA. The ends lost 4 bases at V and 0 bases at J; junction bases unmatched: 11. The CDR3 covers 18 residues. Material: peripheral blood. V and J are TRBV7-2 and TRBJ2-4; 8 nucleotides match TRBD1. This sequence originates from a woman aged 70-85 years with active or convalescent COVID-19. Written as DNA, the CDR3 is TGTGCCAGCAGCTCCGTTCAAGCAGGGGGCCTAGCCAAAAACATTCAGTACTTC. Protein sequence: CASSSVQAGGLAKNIQYF.